This TCR beta chain was documented in a study of T cell responses to AZD1222 COVID-19 vaccine. This CDR3 has 13 amino acids. V lost 4 bases and J lost 7, with 9 bases in between. Germline V gene data show CDR1 as KGHDR and CDR2 as SFDVKD. Clones were sequenced by immunoSEQ multiplex PCR, and TCRdb holds only the in-frame ones, with some missing. The sample records roughly 130,000 clones, approximately 83% being singletons. In its sample, this clone was seen once. The chain is built from TRBV24-1 and TRBJ1-4, with no clear D. The sequencing here drew on peripheral blood, taken on day 0 of AZD1222 vaccination. This clonotype was obtained from an adult in good health. The CDR3 reads CATSDSHGEKLFF. The CDR3 nucleotides read TGTGCCACCAGTGACTCTCACGGTGAAAAACTGTTTTTT.